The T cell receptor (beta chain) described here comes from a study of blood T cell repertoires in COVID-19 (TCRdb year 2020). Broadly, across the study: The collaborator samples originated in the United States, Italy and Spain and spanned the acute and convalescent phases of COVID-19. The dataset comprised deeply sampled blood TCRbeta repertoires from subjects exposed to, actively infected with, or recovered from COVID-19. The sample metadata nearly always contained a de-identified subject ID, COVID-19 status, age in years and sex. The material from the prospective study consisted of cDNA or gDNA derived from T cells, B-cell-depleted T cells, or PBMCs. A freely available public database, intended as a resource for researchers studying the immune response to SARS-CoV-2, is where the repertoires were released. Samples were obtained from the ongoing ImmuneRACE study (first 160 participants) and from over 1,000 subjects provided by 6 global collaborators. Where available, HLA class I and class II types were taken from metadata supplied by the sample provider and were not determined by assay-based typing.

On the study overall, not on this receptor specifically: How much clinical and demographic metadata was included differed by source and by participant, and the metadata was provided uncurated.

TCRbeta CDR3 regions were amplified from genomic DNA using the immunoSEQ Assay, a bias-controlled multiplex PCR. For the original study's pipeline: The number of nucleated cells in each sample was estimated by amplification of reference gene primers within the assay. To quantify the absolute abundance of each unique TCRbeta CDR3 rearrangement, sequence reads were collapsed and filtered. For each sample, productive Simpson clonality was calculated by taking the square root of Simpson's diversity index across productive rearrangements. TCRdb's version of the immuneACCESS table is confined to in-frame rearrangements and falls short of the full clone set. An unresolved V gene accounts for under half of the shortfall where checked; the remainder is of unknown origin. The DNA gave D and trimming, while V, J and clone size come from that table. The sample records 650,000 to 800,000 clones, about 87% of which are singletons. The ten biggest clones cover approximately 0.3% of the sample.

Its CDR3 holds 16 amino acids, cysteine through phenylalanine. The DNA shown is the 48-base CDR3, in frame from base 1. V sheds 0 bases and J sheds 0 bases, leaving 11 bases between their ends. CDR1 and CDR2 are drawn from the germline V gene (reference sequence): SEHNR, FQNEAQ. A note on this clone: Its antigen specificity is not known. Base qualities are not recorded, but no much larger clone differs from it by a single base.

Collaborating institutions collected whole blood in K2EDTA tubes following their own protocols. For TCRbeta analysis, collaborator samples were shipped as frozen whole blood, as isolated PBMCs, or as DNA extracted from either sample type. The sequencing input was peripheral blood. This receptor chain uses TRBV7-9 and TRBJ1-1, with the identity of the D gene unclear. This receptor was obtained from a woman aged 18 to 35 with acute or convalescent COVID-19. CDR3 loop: CASSLAARLMNTEAFF. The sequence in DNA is TGTGCCAGCAGCTTAGCGGCCAGACTTATGAACACTGAAGCTTTCTTT.